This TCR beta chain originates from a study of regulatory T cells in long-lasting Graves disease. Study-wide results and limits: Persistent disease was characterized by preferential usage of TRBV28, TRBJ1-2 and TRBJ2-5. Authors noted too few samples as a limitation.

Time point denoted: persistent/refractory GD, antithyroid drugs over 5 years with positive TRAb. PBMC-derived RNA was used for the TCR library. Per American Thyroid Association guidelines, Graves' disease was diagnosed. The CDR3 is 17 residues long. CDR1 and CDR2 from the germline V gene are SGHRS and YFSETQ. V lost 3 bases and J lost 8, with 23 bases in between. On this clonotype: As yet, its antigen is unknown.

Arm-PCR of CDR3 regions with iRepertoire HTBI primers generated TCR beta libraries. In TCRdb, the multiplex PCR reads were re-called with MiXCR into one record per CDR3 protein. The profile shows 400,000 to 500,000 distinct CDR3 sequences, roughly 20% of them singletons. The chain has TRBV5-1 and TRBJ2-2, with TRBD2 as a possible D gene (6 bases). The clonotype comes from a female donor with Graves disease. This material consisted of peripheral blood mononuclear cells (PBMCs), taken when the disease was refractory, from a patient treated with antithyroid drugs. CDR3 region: CASSSVGGGVRSGELFF. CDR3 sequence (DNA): TGCGCCAGCAGCTCGGTGGGAGGCGGAGTCAGGTCTGGGGAGCTGTTTTTT. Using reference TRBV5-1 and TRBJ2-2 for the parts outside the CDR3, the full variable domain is KAGVTQTPRYLIKTRGQQVTLSCSPISGHRSVSWYQQTPGQGLQFLFEYFSETQRNKGNFPGRFSGRQFSNSRSEMNVSTLELGDSALYLCASSSVGGGVRSGELFFGEGSRLTVL.